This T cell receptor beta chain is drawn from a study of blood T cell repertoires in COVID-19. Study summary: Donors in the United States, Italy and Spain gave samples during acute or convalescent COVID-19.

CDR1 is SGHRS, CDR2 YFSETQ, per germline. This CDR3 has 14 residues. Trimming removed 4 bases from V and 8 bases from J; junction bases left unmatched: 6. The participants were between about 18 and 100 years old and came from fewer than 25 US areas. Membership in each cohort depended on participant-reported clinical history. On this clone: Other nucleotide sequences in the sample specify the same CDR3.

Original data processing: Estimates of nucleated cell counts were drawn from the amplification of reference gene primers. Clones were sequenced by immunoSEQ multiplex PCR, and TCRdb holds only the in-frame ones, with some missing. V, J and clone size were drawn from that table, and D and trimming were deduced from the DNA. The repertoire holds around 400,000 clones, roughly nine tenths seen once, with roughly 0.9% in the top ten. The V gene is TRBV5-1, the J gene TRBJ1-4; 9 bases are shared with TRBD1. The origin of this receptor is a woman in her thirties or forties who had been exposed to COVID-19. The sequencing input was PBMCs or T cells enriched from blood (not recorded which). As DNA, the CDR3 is TGCGCCAGCAGCACGGGACAGGGAGGCGAAAAACTGTTTTTT. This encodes CASSTGQGGEKLFF.